A selection of T cell receptor beta chains follows, all from one sample in a study of blood T cell repertoires in COVID-19. Profiling relied on immunoSEQ multiplex PCR, and the TCRdb table lists in-frame clones only, not all of them. This table holds under 300,000 clones, about 90% found once. Sample: peripheral blood. The receptors derive from an older woman with COVID-19, enrolled during active disease. The CDR3 runs from the conserved cysteine through the conserved F or W. D genes are given only for firm matches. Rows may omit the clone size; those that give it use once, few, many or a size class.

j_gene | d_gene | abundance | v_gene | CDR3aa | CDR3nt
TRBJ1-1 | TRBD1 | once | TRBV11-2 | CASRDRGGSEAFF | TGTGCCAGCAGGGACAGGGGAGGCTCTGAAGCTTTCTTT
TRBJ1-2 | NA | once | TRBV12-3/TRBV12-4 | CASRSEGGYTF | TGTGCCAGCAGATCAGAGGGTGGCTACACCTTC
TRBJ1-4 | TRBD1 | NA | TRBV6-5 | CASRTGAREKLFF | TGTGCCAGCAGGACAGGGGCAAGGGAAAAACTGTTTTTT
TRBJ1-2 | TRBD1 | NA | TRBV4-2 | CASTAGQGNYGYTF | TGTGCCAGCACCGCGGGACAGGGGAACTATGGCTACACCTTC
TRBJ2-1 | TRBD2 | NA | TRBV4-3 | CASSQDTSGGASEQFF | TGCGCCAGCAGCCAAGATACTAGCGGGGGGGCGAGCGAGCAGTTCTTC
TRBJ1-1 | NA | NA | TRBV10-3 | CAISEGGFEAFF | TGTGCCATCAGTGAGGGGGGGTTTGAAGCTTTCTTT
TRBJ2-1 | TRBD1 | NA | TRBV29-1 | CSSPGQAYNEQFF | TGCAGCTCACCGGGACAGGCTTACAATGAGCAGTTCTTC
TRBJ2-2 | NA | NA | TRBV9 | CASSVGPATNTGELFF | TGTGCCAGCAGCGTAGGTCCAGCGACGAACACCGGGGAGCTGTTTTTT
TRBJ2-1 | NA | NA | TRBV2 | CASKGTRDNEQFF | TGTGCCAGCAAGGGGACAAGAGACAATGAGCAGTTCTTC
TRBJ1-1 | NA | NA | TRBV5-1 | CASSSRGQNTEAFF | TGCGCCAGCAGCTCGCGGGGCCAGAACACTGAAGCTTTCTTT
TRBJ1-6 | TRBD1 | NA | TRBV7-8 | CASSFDRGWSYNSPLHF | TGTGCCAGCAGCTTTGACAGGGGATGGTCCTATAATTCACCCCTCCACTTT
TRBJ1-2 | TRBD1 | NA | TRBV19 | CASRRRGLANGYTF | TGTGCCAGTAGGAGAAGGGGGCTGGCAAATGGCTACACCTTC
TRBJ2-1 | NA | once | TRBV12-5 | CASGVGPPEDNEQFF | TGTGCTAGTGGTGTGGGACCCCCCGAGGACAATGAGCAGTTCTTC
TRBJ1-1 | NA | NA | TRBV3-1/TRBV3-2 | CASSRAPGQMNTEAFF | TGTGCCAGCAGCCGGGCTCCGGGACAAATGAACACTGAAGCTTTCTTT
TRBJ1-4 | NA | once | TRBV30 | CAWSQAGRGNEKLFF | TGTGCCTGGAGTCAAGCGGGGAGGGGTAATGAAAAACTGTTTTTT
TRBJ1-2 | TRBD1 | NA | TRBV19 | CASSSTGGGYGYTF | TGTGCCAGTAGTTCGACAGGGGGCGGCTATGGCTACACCTTC
TRBJ1-2 | TRBD1 | once | TRBV7-2 | CASSLGTGNYGYTF | TGTGCCAGCAGCTTAGGGACAGGAAACTATGGCTACACCTTC
TRBJ1-1 | TRBD1 | NA | TRBV2 | CASSRQGVGTEAFF | TGTGCCAGCAGTCGACAGGGGGTAGGCACTGAAGCTTTCTTT
TRBJ1-2 | NA | NA | TRBV4-1 | CASSQGGVDKNYGYTF | TGCGCCAGCAGCCAGGGGGGGGTTGACAAAAACTATGGCTACACCTTC
TRBJ2-1 | TRBD2 | NA | TRBV15 | CATSRVAGGYNEQFF | TGTGCCACCAGCAGAGTAGCGGGGGGCTACAATGAGCAGTTCTTC
TRBJ1-2 | NA | NA | TRBV2 | CASFEGGARSKGYTF | TGTGCCAGCTTCGAGGGGGGGGCCCGGAGTAAAGGCTACACCTTC
TRBJ1-1 | NA | NA | TRBV29-1 | CSVVKGSRGPEAFF | TGCAGCGTCGTGAAAGGGTCCAGGGGACCTGAAGCTTTCTTT
TRBJ1-2 | NA | NA | TRBV29-1 | CSVEVADTYGYTF | TGCAGCGTTGAAGTTGCTGACACCTATGGCTACACCTTC
TRBJ1-6 | TRBD1 | NA | TRBV5-1 | CASSFSLGQGGSPLHF | TGCGCCAGCAGCTTCTCCTTAGGACAGGGAGGGTCACCCCTCCACTTT
TRBJ1-4 | NA | few | TRBV6-1 | CASSDRGRGMANEKLFF | TGTGCCAGCAGTGACAGGGGCAGGGGTATGGCTAATGAAAAACTGTTTTTT